This T cell receptor beta chain was recorded in a study of cytomegalovirus exposure and HLA in healthy donors. Of note for this clone: Its antigen is unidentified.

Study results and caveats: According to a later analysis, TCR clusters from the first cohort tended to co-occur in the 120 or so validation repertoires. Rarity held for most TCR sequences, but there were some public TCRs that occurred in many donors. There were 164 TCR beta chains listed as cytomegalovirus-associated.

Donors came from a validation cohort of over a hundred subjects, distinct from the first 666-subject cohort. The data were produced by immunoSEQ multiplex PCR, yet TCRdb's version contains in-frame clones alone and is incomplete. The repertoire has tens of thousands of clones, approximately 93% of them found once; the top ten carry over 2%. V dropped 3 bases and J dropped 7 bases, with 13 bases sitting between them. This CDR3 is built from 14 residues. Germline V gene sequence: CDR1 MDHEN, CDR2 SYDVKM. Sequencing input: PBMCs. This chain links TRBV28 with TRBJ2-1, with unresolved D. This receptor was obtained from a woman between 18 and 29 years old in good health and CMV-seronegative. The CDR3 protein is CASSFPRLRNEQFF. The CDR3, as DNA: TGTGCCAGCAGTTTTCCCCGTTTGCGGAATGAGCAGTTCTTC.